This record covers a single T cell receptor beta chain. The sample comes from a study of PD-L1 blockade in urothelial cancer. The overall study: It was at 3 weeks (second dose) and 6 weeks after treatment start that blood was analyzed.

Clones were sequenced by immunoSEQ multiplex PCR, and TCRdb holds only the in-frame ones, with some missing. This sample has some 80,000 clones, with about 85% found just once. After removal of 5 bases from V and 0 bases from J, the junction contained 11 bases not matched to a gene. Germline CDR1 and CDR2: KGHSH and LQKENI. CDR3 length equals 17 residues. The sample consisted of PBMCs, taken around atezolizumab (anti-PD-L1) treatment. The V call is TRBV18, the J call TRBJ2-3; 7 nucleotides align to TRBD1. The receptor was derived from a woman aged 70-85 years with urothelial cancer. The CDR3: CASSTRNRGSSTDTQYF. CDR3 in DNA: TGTGCCAGCTCAACCAGAAACAGGGGCTCTAGCACAGATACGCAGTATTTT.